Reported below is one T cell receptor (beta chain). This sample stems from a study of control samples from healthy donors and cancer patients. This table comes from immunoSEQ multiplex PCR, and its TCRdb copy is limited to in-frame clones, with some not included. The sample holds about 150,000 clones, 85% to 95% seen once. Material for sequencing was blood. The sequence came from a man between 45 and 60 years old in good health.

The CDR3 nucleotides read TGCGCCAGCAGCCAAGACCTACCAAGGGGTGTAACCCCCTACGAGCAGTACTTC. Translation: CASSQDLPRGVTPYEQYF. The chain combines TRBV4-1 with TRBJ2-7; D possibly corresponds to TRBD1 (5 bases). V lost 0 bases and J lost 2, with 20 bases in between. There are 18 residues in the CDR3. Germline values: CDR1 MGHRA, CDR2 YSYEKL.